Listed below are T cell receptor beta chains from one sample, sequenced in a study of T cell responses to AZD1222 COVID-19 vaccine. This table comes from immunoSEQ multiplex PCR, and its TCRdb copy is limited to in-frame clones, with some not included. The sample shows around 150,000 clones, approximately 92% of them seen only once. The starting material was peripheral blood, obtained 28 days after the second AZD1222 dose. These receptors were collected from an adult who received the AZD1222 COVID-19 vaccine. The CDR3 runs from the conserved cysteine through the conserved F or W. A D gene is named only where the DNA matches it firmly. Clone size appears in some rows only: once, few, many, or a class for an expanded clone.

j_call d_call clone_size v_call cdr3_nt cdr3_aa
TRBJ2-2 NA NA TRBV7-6 TGTGCCAGCAGCCAGGTTCAAGCGGAGACCACCGGGGAGCTGTTTTTT CASSQVQAETTGELFF
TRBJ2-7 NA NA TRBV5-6 TGTGCCAGCAGCTTGGCCTTAGACTACGAGCAGTACTTC CASSLALDYEQYF
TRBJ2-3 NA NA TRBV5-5 TGTGCCAGCAGCCCTCTCCTGGATACGCAGTATTTT CASSPLLDTQYF
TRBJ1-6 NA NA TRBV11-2 TGTGCCAGCAGCCGAGACCCCGTCGGGGGGTCACCCCTCCACTTT CASSRDPVGGSPLHF
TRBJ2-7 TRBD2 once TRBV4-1 TGCGCCAGCAGCCCAAGAATTTCGGGACTAGGGGGCGAGCAGTACTTC CASSPRISGLGGEQYF
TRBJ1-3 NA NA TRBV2 TGTGCCAGCAGGGGCAGGGAGGGGGGAAACACCATATATTTT CASRGREGGNTIYF
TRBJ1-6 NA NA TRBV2 TGTGCCAGCAGTGGGGCACAGGCTAATAATTCACCCCTCCACTTT CASSGAQANNSPLHF
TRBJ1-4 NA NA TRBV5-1 TGCGCCAGCAGCTTGGCCCTTACAGGGAGACATGAAAAACTGTTTTTT CASSLALTGRHEKLFF
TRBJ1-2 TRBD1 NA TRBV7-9 TGTGCCAGCAGCTCCCGGACAGGGATAAACTATGGCTACACCTTC CASSSRTGINYGYTF
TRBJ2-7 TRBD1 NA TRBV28 TGTGCCAGCAGTCGACCGGGACAGCCCTACGAGCAGTACTTC CASSRPGQPYEQYF
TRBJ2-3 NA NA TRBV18 TGTGCCAGCTCACCACGGGTCTCGGGGACAGATACGCAGTATTTT CASSPRVSGTDTQYF
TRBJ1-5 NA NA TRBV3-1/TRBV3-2 TGTGCCAGCAGCCAAGTCCGCTATAGCAATCAGCCCCAGCATTTT CASSQVRYSNQPQHF
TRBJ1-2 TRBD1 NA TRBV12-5 TGTGCTAGTGGTTTGGCCCCGGGCAGGGGGCCCTATGGCTACACCTTC CASGLAPGRGPYGYTF
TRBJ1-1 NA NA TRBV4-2 TGTGCCAGCAGCCAAGAGGGGCCCCTACTTAACACTGAAGCTTTCTTT CASSQEGPLLNTEAFF
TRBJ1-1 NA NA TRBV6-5 TGTGCCAGCAGGGACACCTTGAACACTGAAGCTTTCTTT CASRDTLNTEAFF
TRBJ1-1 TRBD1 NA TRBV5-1 TGCGCCAGCAGCGTGAGCAGAACAGGGGTACCTGAAGCTTTCTTT CASSVSRTGVPEAFF
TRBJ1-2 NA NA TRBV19 TGTGCCAGTAGTATTCTGGTCTTTGCACCTGGCTACACCTTC CASSILVFAPGYTF
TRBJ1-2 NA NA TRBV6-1 TGTGCCAGCAGTGAACAAACAGGGAACTATGGCTACACCTTC CASSEQTGNYGYTF
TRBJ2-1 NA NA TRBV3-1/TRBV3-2 TGTGCCAGCAGCCAAGGGACAGACAATGAGCAGTTCTTC CASSQGTDNEQFF
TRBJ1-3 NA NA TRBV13 TGTGCCAGCGACCGGTTGAGCTCTGGAAACACCATATATTTT CASDRLSSGNTIYF
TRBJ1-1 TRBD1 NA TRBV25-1 TGTGCCAGCAGTGAATCCCCAGGGGGCACTGAAGCTTTCTTT CASSESPGGTEAFF
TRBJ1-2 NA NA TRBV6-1 TGTGCCAGCAGTGAAGAGGGAACAGGGAGGGGCTACACCTTC CASSEEGTGRGYTF
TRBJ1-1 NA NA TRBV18 TGTGCCAGCTCACAACTGGGGACCATGAACACTGAAGCTTTCTTT CASSQLGTMNTEAFF
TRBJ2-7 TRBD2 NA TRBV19 TGTGCCAGTAGTTCTACTAGCGGTCAAAAGGACGAGCAGTACTTC CASSSTSGQKDEQYF
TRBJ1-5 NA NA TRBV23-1 TGCGCCAGCAGTCAATCGGGGAGCAATCAGCCCCAGCATTTT CASSQSGSNQPQHF
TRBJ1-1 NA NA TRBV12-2 TGTGCAAGTCGCTTAAATCAGCAGCTCAACACTGAAGCTTTCTTT CASRLNQQLNTEAFF
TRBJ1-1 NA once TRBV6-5 TGTGCCAGCAGCATAGCAGGCCTGAACACTGAAGCTTTCTTT CASSIAGLNTEAFF
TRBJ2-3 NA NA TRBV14 TGTGCCAGCAGCCAAGGCCGGGACAAGATCACAGATACGCAGTATTTT CASSQGRDKITDTQYF
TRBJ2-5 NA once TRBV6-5 TGTGCCAGCAGTCCTCAAGAGACCCAGTACTTC CASSPQETQYF
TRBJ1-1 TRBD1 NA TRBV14 TGTGCCAGCAGCTTACAGGGGGCCGGCACTGAAGCTTTCTTT CASSLQGAGTEAFF
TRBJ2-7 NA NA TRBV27 TGTGCCAGCAGGATCGGTGGGGGAGCGATCTACGAGCAGTACTTC CASRIGGGAIYEQYF
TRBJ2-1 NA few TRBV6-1 TGTGCCAGCAGTGAAGCGCTGGGGGCTAGTGATAGCTCCTACAATGAGCAGTTCTTC CASSEALGASDSSYNEQFF
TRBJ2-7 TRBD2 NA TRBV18 TGTGCCAGCTCACCCGCGGGGGGGAACGAGCAGTACTTC CASSPAGGNEQYF
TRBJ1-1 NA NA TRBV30 TGTGCCTGGAGTGTACGTTTGGGTGAAGCTTTCTTT CAWSVRLGEAFF
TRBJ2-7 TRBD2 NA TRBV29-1 TGCAGCGTTGGGACTAGCTACGAGCAGTACTTC CSVGTSYEQYF
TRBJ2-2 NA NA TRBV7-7 TGTGCCAGCAGCTTGCAAGGGCCGAACACCGGGGAGCTGTTTTTT CASSLQGPNTGELFF
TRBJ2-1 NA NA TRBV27 TGTGCCAGCAGTTTTTCCGGGACTCCATCCTACAATGAGCAGTTCTTC CASSFSGTPSYNEQFF
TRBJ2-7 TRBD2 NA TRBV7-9 TGTGCCAGCAGCTTACGCTCTGGCGGGACTAACTCCTACGAGCAGTACTTC CASSLRSGGTNSYEQYF
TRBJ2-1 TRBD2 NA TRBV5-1 TGCGCCAGCAGCTTGGTTAGCGGGAGGGCCGTTAATGAGCAGTTCTTC CASSLVSGRAVNEQFF
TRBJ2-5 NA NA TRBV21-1 TGTGCCAGCAGCATCGGGCTAGCGCAAAACCAAGAGACCCAGTACTTC CASSIGLAQNQETQYF
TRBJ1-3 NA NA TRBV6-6 TGTGCCAGCAGTCCGATGGGCCACAGCGCTTCTGGAAACACCATATATTTT CASSPMGHSASGNTIYF
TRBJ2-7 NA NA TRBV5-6 TGTGCCAGCAGGCGACAGATCAGCTCCTACGAGCAGTACTTC CASRRQISSYEQYF
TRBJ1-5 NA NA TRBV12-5 TGTGCTAGTGGTTTTACCCCCCTTATTCAGCCCCAGCATTTT CASGFTPLIQPQHF
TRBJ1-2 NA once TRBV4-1 TGCGCCAGCAGCCAAGATTTCAGCTATGGCTACACCTTC CASSQDFSYGYTF
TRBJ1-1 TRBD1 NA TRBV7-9 TGTGCCAGCACCGGGACAGTTGGCACTGAAGCTTTCTTT CASTGTVGTEAFF
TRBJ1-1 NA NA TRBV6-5 TGTGCCAGCAGAGCCTCGGCGAACACTGAAGCTTTCTTT CASRASANTEAFF